This entry lists 8 T cell receptor beta chains sequenced from one sample in a study of T cell clonotyping in hematopoietic cell transplantation (dated by TCRdb to the early 2020s). What this sample's time point label stands for: 100 days after allo-HCT. To prepare the library, the immunoSEQ multiplex PCR assay was applied. TCRdb provides this immuneACCESS table in a form limited to in-frame rearrangements. Some clones are lacking; in checked studies, under half of them reflect an unresolved V gene, and why the rest are absent is not known. The sample table shows about 5,900 clones, and 75% to 90% are seen once. 8.1% of the sample is held by the ten biggest clonotypes. The sequences come from peripheral blood mononuclear cells, collected 100 days after allogeneic stem cell transplant. Every receptor here comes from a male patient in his thirties or forties who had an allogeneic stem cell transplant from an unrelated donor, so the T cells may come from the graft donor. Some clones in this sample may be carry-over from other donors' samples.

CDR3 amino acids: CAWSPTGGGYGYTF. The CDR3 nucleotides read TGTGCCTGGAGTCCGACAGGGGGTGGGTATGGCTACACCTTC. The genes are TRBV30 and TRBJ1-2; 9 nucleotides align to TRBD1. V was pared by 2 bases and J by 5 bases, with 6 bases of the junction left unmatched. CDR3 length: 14 residues. Germline CDR1 GTSNPN, CDR2 SVGIG (reference sequence).

This sequence joins TRBV28 and TRBJ2-7; the match to TRBD1 covers 9 bases. Germline-derived CDR1 and CDR2 are MDHEN and SYDVKM. The CDR3 consists of 15 residues. V lost 6 bases to trimming and J lost 2 bases; unmatched junction nucleotides: 8. The CDR3 nucleotides read TGTGCCAGCAGCCAACCGGGACAGGGACCCTACGAGCAGTACTTC. This encodes CASSQPGQGPYEQYF.

This rearrangement joins TRBV4-2 to TRBJ2-3; D perhaps matches TRBD2 (7 bases). The CDR3 is 14 residues long. The germline CDR1 and CDR2 sequences are LGHNA and YNFKEQ. V dropped 8 bases and J dropped 4 bases, with 16 bases sitting between them. In DNA form, the CDR3 reads TGTGCCAGCGGATCGGGGGGCTCATCAGATACGCAGTATTTT. Encoded protein: CASGSGGSSDTQYF.

The chain has TRBV4-3 and TRBJ1-2; weak D call: TRBD1 (5 bases). V lost 0 bases, J lost 4 bases, and 15 bases lay in between. There are 16 residues in the CDR3. The germline V gene encodes CDR1 LGHNA and CDR2 YSLEER. The CDR3 DNA reads as TGCGCCAGCAGCCAAGAGGGTTCAAAGGGGATCTATGGCTACACCTTC. It translates to CASSQEGSKGIYGYTF.

This chain connects TRBV25-1 to TRBJ2-5; 7 bases fit TRBD2. The junction had 5 bases not matched to a gene; V was cut back by 2 bases and J by 5 bases. This CDR3 has 14 residues. CDR1 and CDR2 (germline): MGHDK, SYGVNS. This chain's CDR3 is CASSEPGRWETQYF. For the CDR3, the DNA is TGTGCCAGCAGTGAACCCGGGAGGTGGGAGACCCAGTACTTC.

CDR3 coding DNA: TGTGCCAGCAGCGCGACCCACACCGTCGGGTATGGCTACACCTTC. It codes for CASSATHTVGYGYTF. The V call is TRBV13, the J call TRBJ1-2; D is unclear. Germline CDR1 is PRHDT and CDR2 is FYEKMQ (reference sequence). Deletions cut 5 bases from V and 5 bases from J, with 18 bases between. The CDR3 runs 15 residues.

The J gene is TRBJ1-3, the V gene TRBV30; no firm D call. CDR1 and CDR2 (germline): GTSNPN, SVGIG (reference sequence). V lost 2 bases, J lost 1 base, and 6 bases lay in between. This CDR3 comprises 13 residues. In DNA form, the CDR3 reads TGTGCCTGGAGTAGAGTTTCTGGAAACACCATATATTTT. Its protein is CAWSRVSGNTIYF. Using reference TRBV30 and TRBJ1-3 for the parts outside the CDR3, the full variable domain is SQTIHQWPATLVQPVGSPLSLECTVEGTSNPNLYWYRQAAGRGLQLLFYSVGIGQISSEVPQNLSASRPQDRQFILSSKKLLLSDSGFYLCAWSRVSGNTIYFGEGSWLTVV.

The DNA for the CDR3 is TGTGCCAGCAGCAGCGTGAGGCAGCCCCAGCATTTT. Translation: CASSSVRQPQHF. The chain has TRBV6-4 and TRBJ1-5, with D unclear. This CDR3 contains 12 residues. Germline CDR1 is MRHNA and CDR2 is SNTAGT. V lost 6 bases to trimming and J lost 7 bases, with 10 bases between them.